The T cell receptor (beta chain) under discussion was sequenced for a study of blood T cell repertoires in COVID-19. Assay: immunoSEQ multiplex PCR; the TCRdb copy retains only in-frame clones and omits some. Here the sample spans 110,000 to 150,000 clones, 70% to 85% being singletons. Unmatched junction bases numbered 9, after V lost 4 bases and J lost 2 bases. Per the germline V gene, CDR1 is MDHEN and CDR2 is SYDVKM. CDR3 size: 16 residues. The clonotype originates from a human donor in a cohort sampled during active COVID-19. Sequences were obtained from peripheral blood. The J gene is TRBJ2-5, the V gene TRBV28; 8 bases map to TRBD1. The CDR3 DNA is TGTGCCAGCAGTTCAGGGGGCTTACGTAGTCAAGAGACCCAGTACTTC. Encoded protein: CASSSGGLRSQETQYF.